This T cell receptor (beta chain) was sequenced during a study of memory CD4+ T cells and cytomegalovirus serostatus. Sequencing was performed with immunoSEQ multiplex PCR; in TCRdb, only in-frame clones are kept and a portion is missing. Among tens of thousands of clones listed, around 80% were seen once. This clone was seen more than once but under ten times. This CDR3 is built from 13 residues. Germline assignment: CDR1 SEHNR and CDR2 FQNEAQ (reference sequence). The V and J ends lost 1 base and 4 bases respectively, with 5 bases between them. Single viable CD3+CD4+CD8-CD45RO+ cells were sorted as the memory CD4+ T cells.

The chain carries TRBV7-9 and TRBJ1-5, with D uncertain. The sequencing sample was made of memory CD4+ T cells from blood. The receptor comes from an adult in good health and CMV-seropositive. This CDR3 is CASSLEANQPQHF. CDR3 in DNA: TGTGCCAGCAGCTTAGAGGCGAATCAGCCCCAGCATTTT.